One and the same sample provided the 30 T cell receptor beta chains below, sequenced in a study of cytomegalovirus exposure and HLA in healthy donors. 60 Vbeta and 13 Jbeta primers were used in PCR. Data came from immunoSEQ multiplex PCR; TCRdb stores just in-frame clones and leaves some out. This repertoire includes about 160,000 clones. Sequencing was done on a sample of PBMCs. These receptors all come from a man between 25 and 39 years old in good health and CMV-seronegative.

The chain employs TRBV4-1 and TRBJ2-7; 12 positions agree with TRBD1. CDR3 length: 15 residues. In germline, CDR1 is MGHRA, CDR2 YSYEKL. V shed 4 bases, J shed 6 bases, and the junction held 7 bases outside the gene matches. The CDR3 DNA reads TGCGCCAGCAGCCTGGGACAGGGGGCTTTCGGCGAGCAGTACTTC. Amino acid sequence: CASSLGQGAFGEQYF.

This rearrangement joins TRBV27 to TRBJ2-6; the match to TRBD1 covers 7 bases. This CDR3 region has 17 residues. Losses at the gene ends were 7 bases for V and 0 bases for J; bases not matched to a gene: 9. Germline loops: CDR1 MNHEY, CDR2 SMNVEV (reference sequence). This CDR3 reads CASTGQLVSSGANVLTF. In DNA, the CDR3 is TGTGCCAGCACGGGACAGCTGGTTAGCTCTGGGGCCAACGTCCTGACTTTC.

The V and J genes are TRBV6-5 and TRBJ2-7; 7 nucleotides line up with TRBD2. V lost 6 bases to trimming and J lost 5 bases; unmatched junction nucleotides: 4. Germline CDR1 reads MNHEY; CDR2 reads SVGAGI. This CDR3 is 12 amino acids long. The CDR3, as DNA: TGTGCCAGCAGGCGGACTAGTGACGAGCAGTACTTC. Its protein is CASRRTSDEQYF.

This sequence joins TRBV19 and TRBJ2-7; TRBD1 matches at 8 bases. Germline V gene sequence: CDR1 LNHDA, CDR2 SQIVND (reference sequence). CDR3 length equals 15 residues. After removal of 7 bases from V and 0 bases from J, the junction contained 8 bases not matched to a gene. The CDR3 coding sequence is TGTGCCAGTACCCAGGGGGCTTTGAGCTCCTACGAGCAGTACTTC. This encodes CASTQGALSSYEQYF.

V gene TRBV9 combines with J gene TRBJ2-1; 7 bases map to TRBD1. The germline gives CDR1 SGDLS, CDR2 YYNGEE. With V trimmed by 1 base and J by 3 bases, 4 bases remained unmatched. The length of the CDR3 is 15 residues. CDR3 sequence: CASSVTGAIYNEQFF. The CDR3 nucleotides read TGTGCCAGCAGCGTAACAGGGGCCATCTACAATGAGCAGTTCTTC. The entire variable domain, with the rest obtained from reference TRBV9 and TRBJ2-1, is as follows: DSGVTQTPKHLITATGQRVTLRCSPRSGDLSVYWYQQSLDQGLQFLIQYYNGEERAKGNILERFSAQQFPDLHSELNLSSLELGDSALYFCASSVTGAIYNEQFFGPGTRLTVL.

The chain combines TRBV7-9 with TRBJ1-3; D remains ambiguous. Germline assignment: CDR1 SEHNR and CDR2 FQNEAQ (reference sequence). The CDR3 is 17 residues long. Trimming stripped 5 bases from V and 0 bases from J, with 17 bases between. The CDR3, as DNA: TGTGCCAGCAGCATTCCCCCCACTCTGAGCTCTGGAAACACCATATATTTT. It yields the protein CASSIPPTLSSGNTIYF.

The rearrangement uses TRBV5-1 and TRBJ1-4, with D perhaps matching TRBD1 (6 bases). This CDR3 is built from 15 residues. With 7 bases removed from V and 7 bases from J, the gap between germline ends came to 20 bases. Looked up from germline, CDR1 is SGHRS and CDR2 is YFSETQ. The CDR3 bases are TGCGCCAGCCGGGGTACAGGGTGGCCCCCTGAAAAACTGTTTTTT. The encoded protein is CASRGTGWPPEKLFF.

Note on this clone: At one of its ends the junction is not consistent with the germline gene, which may arise from a read error. This chain links TRBV6-5 with TRBJ2-7; D remains ambiguous. This CDR3 spans 11 amino acids. Germline V gives CDR1 MNHEY, CDR2 SVGAGI. The CDR3 nucleotides read TGTGCCGGCAGTTATCTGTCGGAGCAGTACTTC. This translates into CAGSYLSEQYF.

The genes are TRBV15 and TRBJ2-3, with 8 bases lining up with TRBD2. The CDR3 spans 17 residues. Germline CDR1 LNHNV, CDR2 YYDKDF (reference sequence). The V gene end was trimmed by 4 bases and the J gene end by 4 bases; junction bases not matched to a gene: 13. This CDR3 reads CATSKVHTAGDSDTQYF. For the CDR3, the DNA is TGTGCCACCAGCAAAGTGCACACAGCGGGAGATTCAGATACGCAGTATTTT.

This chain joins TRBV18 and TRBJ2-5, with TRBD1 matching over 8 bases. Germline V gives CDR1 KGHSH, CDR2 LQKENI. The CDR3 covers 16 residues. V gave up 3 bases and J gave up 5 bases; unmatched junction bases: 11. The CDR3 bases are TGTGCCAGCTCACCTACGGCAGGGGGCGGGAAGGAGACCCAGTACTTC. The encoded protein is CASSPTAGGGKETQYF.

The J gene is TRBJ2-7, the V gene TRBV5-6; 8 bases line up with TRBD1. This CDR3 region has 15 residues. Losses at the gene ends were 3 bases for V and 5 bases for J; bases not matched to a gene: 10. Germline V gives CDR1 SGHDT, CDR2 YYEEEE. CDR3 in amino acids: CASSSSRQGWDEQYF. CDR3 coding DNA: TGTGCCAGCAGCTCCAGCAGACAGGGGTGGGACGAGCAGTACTTC.

The V and J genes are TRBV7-2 and TRBJ2-1, with 14 positions matching TRBD2. V gave up 4 bases and J gave up 15 bases; unmatched junction bases: 11. Germline V gene data show CDR1 as SGHTA and CDR2 as FQGNSA. The CDR3 runs 15 residues. The CDR3 loop reads CASSSSTSGRAILFF. DNA for the CDR3: TGTGCCAGCAGCTCCTCGACTAGCGGGAGGGCCATTTTGTTCTTC.

The gene calls are TRBV6-5 and TRBJ1-1, with 7 bases matching TRBD1. Germline CDR1 and CDR2: MNHEY and SVGAGI. The CDR3 consists of 15 residues. V shed 0 bases, J shed 11 bases, and the junction held 12 bases outside the gene matches. For the CDR3, the DNA is TGTGCCAGCAGTTACTCGCACCCCAGACAGGGTAGGGCTTTCTTT. The encoded protein is CASSYSHPRQGRAFF.

The chain recombines TRBV6-1 with TRBJ2-7; TRBD1 matches 7 bases. V lost 1 base to trimming and J lost 5 bases; unmatched junction nucleotides: 8. This CDR3 is built from 15 residues. Per germline, CDR1 MNHNS and CDR2 SASEGT. This CDR3 is CASSEVTGAKDEQYF. The CDR3 nucleotides read TGTGCCAGCAGTGAAGTTACAGGGGCTAAGGACGAGCAGTACTTC.

The chain recombines TRBV4-2 with TRBJ1-2; 7 bases fit TRBD1. V lost 4 bases and J lost 2; bases outside the gene matches: 7. Per the germline V gene, CDR1 is LGHNA and CDR2 is YNFKEQ. The CDR3 sequence is 15 residues long. The CDR3 DNA follows: TGTGCCAGCAGCCCCCCCGGGACAGTGAACTATGGCTACACCTTC. It specifies CASSPPGTVNYGYTF.

The chain combines TRBV2 with TRBJ2-3; TRBD2 matches at 9 bases. The CDR3 runs to 13 residues. J gave up 5 bases and V 8 bases, and 5 bases lay outside the gene matches. CDR1 is SNHLY, CDR2 FYNNEI, per germline. The CDR3 coding sequence is TGTGCCAGCGGGCGGGAGGGTAGAGATACGCAGTATTTT. Amino acid sequence: CASGREGRDTQYF.

The rearrangement links TRBV29-1 to TRBJ2-7; D is possibly TRBD1 (5 bases). The CDR3 is made up of 13 amino acids. Trimming pared 4 bases from V and 4 bases from J, leaving 14 bases between. Germline V gives CDR1 SQVTM, CDR2 ANQGSEA. CDR3 in amino acids: CSVGAGYKYEQYF. CDR3 in DNA: TGCAGCGTTGGGGCAGGGTATAAGTACGAGCAGTACTTC.

The chain carries TRBV12-5 and TRBJ2-3; 10 bases are a match to TRBD2. Germline V gene lookup returns CDR1 LGHNT and CDR2 FRNRAP. The CDR3 extends over 16 amino acids. The J segment lost 5 bases and the V segment lost 0 bases, leaving 5 bases of the junction unmatched. CDR3 coding DNA: TGTGCTAGTGGTTTGGTTACGGGACTAGCGTTAGATACGCAGTATTTT. It encodes CASGLVTGLALDTQYF.

The chain links TRBV10-1 to TRBJ2-7; 9 nucleotides align to TRBD1. The CDR3 contains 15 residues. Germline V gene lookup returns CDR1 WNHNN and CDR2 SYGVQD (reference sequence). The V and J ends lost 3 bases and 7 bases, in that order; junction bases with no gene match: 10. The CDR3 coding sequence is TGCGCCAGCAGTGAAGGGACAGGGCTCGGGTATGAGCAGTACTTC. This sequence encodes CASSEGTGLGYEQYF.

The genes are TRBV5-1 and TRBJ2-3; D is undetermined. Trimming took off 6 bases at V and 1 base at J, with 18 bases between the two ends. Per the germline V gene, CDR1 is SGHRS and CDR2 is YFSETQ. The CDR3 is 16 amino acids. CDR3 sequence: CASMVPHYDGTDTQYF. For the CDR3, the DNA is TGCGCCAGCATGGTCCCACACTACGATGGCACAGATACGCAGTATTTT.

This chain connects TRBV18 to TRBJ2-7, with a tentative D call TRBD2 (6 bases). V lost 0 bases, J lost 3 bases, and 12 bases lay in between. Germline V gives CDR1 KGHSH, CDR2 LQKENI. This CDR3 is built from 15 residues. CDR3 region: CASSPPEGGIYEQYF. CDR3 nucleotides: TGTGCCAGCTCACCACCGGAAGGCGGGATCTACGAGCAGTACTTC.

The chain joins TRBV10-1 to TRBJ2-5; D unclear. The CDR3 is 14 amino acids. Trimming took 3 bases from V and 2 from J, leaving 10 bases between them. The germline V gene has CDR1 WNHNN and CDR2 SYGVQD (reference sequence). The CDR3 reads CASSDGIAQETQYF. Written as DNA, the CDR3 is TGCGCCAGCAGTGACGGAATAGCACAAGAGACCCAGTACTTC.

V gene TRBV30 combines with J gene TRBJ1-4, with a tentative D call TRBD1 (6 bases). Germline lookup yields CDR1 GTSNPN and CDR2 SVGIG (reference sequence). Trimming stripped 4 bases from V and 4 bases from J, with 13 bases between. This CDR3 spans 14 amino acids. Written as DNA, the CDR3 is TGTGCCTGGACGAGACAGGAGGTTAATGAAAAACTGTTTTTT. Protein sequence: CAWTRQEVNEKLFF.

J is TRBJ1-1 and V is TRBV9, with 7 bases identical to TRBD1. Germline V gene data show CDR1 as SGDLS and CDR2 as YYNGEE. This CDR3 is 14 amino acids long. V lost 3 bases, J lost 4 bases, and 6 bases stayed unmatched. CDR3 nucleotides: TGTGCCAGCAGCGCTACCTCAGGGGGCACTGAAGCTTTCTTT. Encoded protein: CASSATSGGTEAFF.

With respect to this clone: The same CDR3 arises from other DNA sequences in this sample as well. The rearrangement uses TRBV7-9 and TRBJ2-7; 7 positions agree with TRBD2. Looked up from germline, CDR1 is SEHNR and CDR2 is FQNEAQ (reference sequence). With 5 bases clipped from V and 4 bases from J, the junction kept 8 bases outside the gene matches. This CDR3 spans 14 amino acids. The CDR3 DNA follows: TGTGCCAGCAGCCCGGGAGGAGGAAGGTACGAGCAGTACTTC. Translation gives CASSPGGGRYEQYF.

This chain connects TRBV4-3 to TRBJ2-3, with 9 bases fitting TRBD2. Losses at the gene ends were 2 bases for V and 2 bases for J; bases not matched to a gene: 5. The CDR3 runs 16 residues. In germline, CDR1 is LGHNA, CDR2 YSLEER. The CDR3 is CASSQYLAGYTDTQYF. DNA of the CDR3: TGCGCCAGCAGCCAATATCTAGCGGGATACACAGATACGCAGTATTTT.

This chain uses TRBV28 with TRBJ2-1; 9 nucleotides align to TRBD2. The V and J ends lost 3 bases and 7 bases, in that order; junction bases with no gene match: 7. CDR3 length: 15 amino acids. In germline, CDR1 is MDHEN, CDR2 SYDVKM. The CDR3 bases are TGTGCCAGCAGTTTCTCGGCGGGAGGGCAGAATGAGCAGTTCTTC. Protein: CASSFSAGGQNEQFF. Full variable domain (remainder filled in from reference TRBV28 and TRBJ2-1): DVKVTQSSRYLVKRTGEKVFLECVQDMDHENMFWYRQDPGLGLRLIYFSYDVKMKEKGDIPEGYSVSREKKERFSLILESASTNQTSMYLCASSFSAGGQNEQFFGPGTRLTVL.

V is TRBV5-1 and J is TRBJ2-3, with D perhaps TRBD1 (6 bases). Per the germline V gene, CDR1 is SGHRS and CDR2 is YFSETQ. V was clipped by 4 bases and J by 2 bases, with 14 bases between them. CDR3 size: 15 residues. CDR3 amino acids: CASSPGQTYTDTQYF. CDR3 sequence (DNA): TGCGCCAGCAGCCCTGGACAGACCTACACAGATACGCAGTATTTT. The full variable domain, in which reference TRBV5-1 and TRBJ2-3 provide the parts outside the CDR3, is KAGVTQTPRYLIKTRGQQVTLSCSPISGHRSVSWYQQTPGQGLQFLFEYFSETQRNKGNFPGRFSGRQFSNSRSEMNVSTLELGDSALYLCASSPGQTYTDTQYFGPGTRLTVL.

CDR3 nucleotide sequence: TGCAGCGCCGGGACTAGAACCGAGCAGTACTTC. It codes for CSAGTRTEQYF. V gene TRBV29-1 combines with J gene TRBJ2-5; 8 bases line up with TRBD2. The J call is in doubt because the DNA end fits TRBJ2-7 better. This CDR3 spans 11 amino acids. The germline V gene encodes CDR1 SQVTM and CDR2 ANQGSEA.

The genes are TRBV6-4 and TRBJ1-2, with D possibly TRBD1 on 5 matching bases. CDR1 is MRHNA, CDR2 SNTAGT, per germline. The CDR3 contains 12 residues. Trimming removed 2 bases from V and 8 bases from J, with 9 bases in between. In DNA form, the CDR3 reads TGTGCCAGCAGTGACAGGGGCAGAGGCTACACCTTC. It yields the protein CASSDRGRGYTF.